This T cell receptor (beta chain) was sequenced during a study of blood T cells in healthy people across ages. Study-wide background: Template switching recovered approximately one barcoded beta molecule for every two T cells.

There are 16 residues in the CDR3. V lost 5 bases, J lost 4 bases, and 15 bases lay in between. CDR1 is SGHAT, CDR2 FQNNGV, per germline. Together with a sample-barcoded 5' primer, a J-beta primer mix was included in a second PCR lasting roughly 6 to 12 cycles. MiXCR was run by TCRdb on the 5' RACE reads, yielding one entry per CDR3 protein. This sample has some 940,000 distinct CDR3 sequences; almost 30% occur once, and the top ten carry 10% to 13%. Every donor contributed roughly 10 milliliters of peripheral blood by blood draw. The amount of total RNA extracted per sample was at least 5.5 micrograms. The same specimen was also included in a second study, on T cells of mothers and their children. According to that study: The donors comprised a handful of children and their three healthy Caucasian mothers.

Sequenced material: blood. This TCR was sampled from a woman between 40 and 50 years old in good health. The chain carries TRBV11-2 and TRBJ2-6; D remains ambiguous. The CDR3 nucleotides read TGTGCCAGCAGCCCTCAGACTCTTTCCGGGGCCAACGTCCTGACTTTC. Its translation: CASSPQTLSGANVLTF.